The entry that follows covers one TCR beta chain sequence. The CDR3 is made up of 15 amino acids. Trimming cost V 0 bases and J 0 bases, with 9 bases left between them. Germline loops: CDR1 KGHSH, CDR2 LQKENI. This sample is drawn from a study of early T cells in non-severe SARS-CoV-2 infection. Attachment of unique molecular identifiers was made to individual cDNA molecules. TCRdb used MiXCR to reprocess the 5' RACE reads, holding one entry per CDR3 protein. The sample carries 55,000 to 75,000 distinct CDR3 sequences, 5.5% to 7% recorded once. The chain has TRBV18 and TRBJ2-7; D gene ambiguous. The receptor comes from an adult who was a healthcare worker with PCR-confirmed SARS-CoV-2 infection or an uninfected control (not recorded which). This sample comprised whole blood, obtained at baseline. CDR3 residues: CASSPPERSSYEQYF. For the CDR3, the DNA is TGTGCCAGCTCACCACCGGAACGCAGCTCCTACGAGCAGTACTTC.